This entry features one T cell receptor beta chain sequence. This record comes from a study of blood T cells in healthy people across ages. Primed by a sample-barcoded 5' primer and a J-beta primer mix, a second PCR proceeded for 7 to 11 cycles. Using its own MiXCR run on the 5' RACE reads, TCRdb lists one record per CDR3 protein. The sample lists roughly 800,000 distinct CDR3 sequences; roughly 64% were seen once. The TCR sequence derives from a man aged 30 to 39 in good health. Sequencing was done on a sample of blood.

The CDR3 region is CAIRESTGGEQYF. In DNA form, the CDR3 reads TGTGCCATCAGGGAATCAACAGGGGGAGAGCAGTACTTC. V and J are TRBV10-3 and TRBJ2-7; 8 positions agree with TRBD1. There are 13 residues in the CDR3. The V and J ends lost 6 bases and 7 bases, in that order; junction bases with no gene match: 8. Germline assignment: CDR1 ENHRY and CDR2 SYGVKD.